The clone carrying this T cell receptor (beta chain) was counted at least ten times. Its antigen is still unknown. This record comes from a study of read filtering for tumor transcriptome and immune sequencing. The wider study: Roughly 8 patients were R-ISS I, 16 were R-ISS II, 6 or 7 were R-ISS III. General observations from the study: This fraction held mixed bone marrow immune cells after CD138-negative sorting.

Molecular barcoded adaptors covering alpha/delta and beta/gamma chains were used on approximately 400 ng RNA. TCRdb redid the calling of the reads with MiXCR, one entry per CDR3 protein. The repertoire holds about 130,000 distinct CDR3 sequences, with 13% as singletons. Input material: a population of CD138-negative cells sorted from bone marrow. The TCR sequence derives from a donor aged 40 or over with multiple myeloma.

CDR3: CASRPGTGGNEQFF. CDR3 nucleotide sequence: TGCGCCAGCAGACCCGGGACAGGGGGTAATGAGCAGTTCTTC. The chain employs TRBV5-1 and TRBJ2-1; 11 bases are a match to TRBD1. Germline assignment: CDR1 SGHRS and CDR2 YFSETQ. The CDR3 covers 14 residues. The junction had 5 bases not matched to a gene; V was cut back by 5 bases and J by 7 bases.